One sample yielded the 16 T cell receptor beta chains listed below, sequenced in a study of cytomegalovirus exposure and HLA in healthy donors. PCR used 60 Vbeta primers and 13 Jbeta primers. Clones were sequenced by immunoSEQ multiplex PCR, and TCRdb holds only the in-frame ones, with some missing. This sample contains around 130,000 clones. Sequencing was carried out using PBMCs. Source of these receptors: a middle-aged woman in good health and CMV-seronegative.

This sequence joins TRBV11-2 and TRBJ1-1; D not certain. V was cut by 3 bases and J by 1 base, with 6 bases left in between. CDR3 length: 13 residues. Per germline, CDR1 SGHAT and CDR2 FQNNGV. The CDR3 reads CASSFTTNTEAFF. In DNA, the CDR3 is TGTGCCAGCAGCTTTACTACGAACACTGAAGCTTTCTTT.

This chain joins TRBV28 and TRBJ1-4; 7 bases line up with TRBD1. Trimming cost V 5 bases and J 8 bases; bases outside gene matches: 5. Looked up from germline, CDR1 is MDHEN and CDR2 is SYDVKM. There are 13 residues in the CDR3. CDR3 bases: TGTGCCAGCAGTGGGACAGTTAGAGAAAAACTGTTTTTT. Encoded protein: CASSGTVREKLFF.

V and J are TRBV29-1 and TRBJ2-2, with TRBD1 matching over 9 bases. The germline gives CDR1 SQVTM, CDR2 ANQGSEA. The CDR3 is 14 residues long. The CDR3, as DNA: TGCGCCTACACCGGGACAGGGAGCACCGGGGAGCTGTTTTTT. Protein product: CAYTGTGSTGELFF.

This rearrangement joins TRBV29-1 to TRBJ1-5; perhaps TRBD1 as D (5 bases). The CDR3 sequence is 13 residues long. Germline CDR1 SQVTM, CDR2 ANQGSEA. V was pared by 3 bases and J by 3 bases, with 9 bases between. For the CDR3, the DNA is TGCAGCGTTGAGGAACAGGTCAATCAGCCCCAGCATTTT. The encoded protein is CSVEEQVNQPQHF.

V usage is TRBV7-9 and J usage is TRBJ1-1; D may be TRBD1 (6 bases). V was clipped by 5 bases and J by 5 bases, with 12 bases between them. This CDR3 spans 13 amino acids. Germline V gene sequence: CDR1 SEHNR, CDR2 FQNEAQ (reference sequence). CDR3 sequence (DNA): TGTGCCAGCAGCGAACGACAGGTTACTGAAGCTTTCTTT. Translation gives CASSERQVTEAFF.

The J gene is TRBJ2-3, the V gene TRBV4-1, with D possibly being TRBD2 (7 bases). The germline gives CDR1 MGHRA, CDR2 YSYEKL. The CDR3 length is 19 residues. V was trimmed by 3 bases and J by 1 base, leaving 23 bases between them. This CDR3 reads CASSQMPQTGRGRTDTQYF. The CDR3 bases are TGCGCCAGCAGCCAGATGCCTCAAACGGGGCGGGGGCGCACAGATACGCAGTATTTT.

A remark on this clone: Different DNA sequences within this sample yield the same CDR3. The V and J genes are TRBV5-1 and TRBJ2-1, with TRBD2 matching over 9 bases. The CDR3 totals 15 residues. Germline V gene lookup returns CDR1 SGHRS and CDR2 YFSETQ. The ends lost 3 bases at V and 7 bases at J; junction bases unmatched: 8. CDR3 sequence: CASSSLTSGDNEQFF. The CDR3 DNA is TGCGCCAGCAGCTCGCTGACTAGCGGAGATAATGAGCAGTTCTTC.

The V and J genes are TRBV7-6 and TRBJ1-5, with TRBD1 as a possible D gene (6 bases). Trimming took 5 bases from V and 2 from J, leaving 16 bases between them. Germline V gene data show CDR1 as SGHVS and CDR2 as FNYEAQ. This CDR3 has 16 amino acids. The CDR3 DNA reads TGTGCCAGCAGCCTAACCTCCAGGGGTGGCAATCAGCCCCAGCATTTT. It translates to CASSLTSRGGNQPQHF.

The chain is built from TRBV29-1 and TRBJ2-1, with a possible D match to TRBD1 (6 bases). CDR1 and CDR2 (germline): SQVTM, ANQGSEA. V was pared by 8 bases and J by 6 bases, with 20 bases between. This CDR3 region has 14 residues. The CDR3 is CSSTGTLTRNEQFF. The CDR3 DNA reads as TGCAGCTCTACAGGGACACTAACCCGCAATGAGCAGTTCTTC.

The chain links TRBV5-1 to TRBJ1-6; 7 nucleotides agree with TRBD1. V lost 4 bases, J lost 10 bases, and 8 bases stayed unmatched. The CDR3 contains 14 residues. Germline loops: CDR1 SGHRS, CDR2 YFSETQ. CDR3 residues: CASSPDRVGSPLHF. The CDR3 region has the DNA TGCGCCAGCAGCCCAGACAGGGTGGGATCACCCCTCCACTTT.

CDR3 loop: CASSNPGEMYNEQFF. The CDR3 DNA reads as TGTGCCAGTAGTAATCCGGGGGAGATGTACAATGAGCAGTTCTTC. The chain couples TRBV19 to TRBJ2-1, with D possibly matching TRBD2 (6 bases). Germline values: CDR1 LNHDA, CDR2 SQIVND (reference sequence). The length of the CDR3 is 15 residues. Trimming left V 4 bases short and J 4 bases short, with 14 bases between.

The chain couples TRBV9 to TRBJ1-2, with D tentatively TRBD1 (6 bases). The CDR3 consists of 12 residues. Germline lookup yields CDR1 SGDLS and CDR2 YYNGEE. V lost 3 bases and J 13 bases, leaving 16 bases between the germline ends. CDR3 in amino acids: CASSAPGQKGTF. CDR3 nucleotides: TGTGCCAGCAGCGCCCCGGGACAAAAAGGCACCTTC.

This chain uses TRBV10-3 with TRBJ1-1; D is unresolved. Germline values: CDR1 ENHRY, CDR2 SYGVKD. V shed 2 bases and J shed 11 bases, with 12 bases lying between them. The CDR3 contains 12 residues. CDR3 sequence reads: CAISETAAVAFF. The DNA of the CDR3 is TGTGCCATCAGTGAGACGGCGGCCGTGGCTTTCTTT.

The chain carries TRBV5-4 and TRBJ2-3, with 8 bases matching TRBD1. Germline V CDR1 and CDR2: SGHNT, YYREEE (reference sequence). The CDR3 has 14 amino acids. V was pared by 8 bases and J by 3 bases, with 8 bases of the junction left unmatched. Here the CDR3 reads CASKSGGSTDTQYF. The CDR3 DNA reads TGTGCCAGTAAATCAGGGGGCTCGACAGATACGCAGTATTTT.

The chain uses TRBV5-1 and TRBJ1-1, with TRBD1 matching over 7 bases. V shed 5 bases, J shed 4 bases, and the junction held 5 bases outside the gene matches. The length of the CDR3 is 13 residues. The germline V gene encodes CDR1 SGHRS and CDR2 YFSETQ. As DNA, the CDR3 is TGCGCCAGCAGGGAGGGGGCGAGCACTGAAGCTTTCTTT. Amino acids: CASREGASTEAFF.

The chain links TRBV6-5 to TRBJ1-1; D is perhaps TRBD1 (6 bases). Trimming shortened V by 6 bases and J by 1 base, and 9 bases separated the two germline ends. Germline V gene sequence: CDR1 MNHEY, CDR2 SVGAGI. The CDR3 covers 13 residues. CDR3 sequence reads: CASRKGQNTEAFF. DNA for the CDR3: TGTGCCAGCAGAAAGGGACAGAACACTGAAGCTTTCTTT.